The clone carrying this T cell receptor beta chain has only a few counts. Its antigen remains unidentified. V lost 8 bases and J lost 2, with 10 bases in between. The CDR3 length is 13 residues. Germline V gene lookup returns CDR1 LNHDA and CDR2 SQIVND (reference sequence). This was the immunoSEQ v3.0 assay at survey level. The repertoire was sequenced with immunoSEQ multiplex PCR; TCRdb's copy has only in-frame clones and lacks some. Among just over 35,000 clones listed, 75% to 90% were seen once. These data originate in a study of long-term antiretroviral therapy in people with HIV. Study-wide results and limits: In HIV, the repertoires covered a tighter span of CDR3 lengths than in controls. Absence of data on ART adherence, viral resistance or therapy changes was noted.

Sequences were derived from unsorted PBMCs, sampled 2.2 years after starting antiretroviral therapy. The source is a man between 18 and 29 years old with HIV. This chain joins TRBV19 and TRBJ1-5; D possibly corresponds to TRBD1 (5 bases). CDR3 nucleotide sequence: TGTGCCAGTGAAAGGGGCGGCAATCAGCCCCAGCATTTT. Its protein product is CASERGGNQPQHF.